The T cell receptor (beta chain) under discussion was sequenced for a study of vaccination and CD4 T cells after COVID-19. Study-wide background: Each participant was administered two doses of a vaccine, which was either BNT162b2 or mRNA-1273.

On this clonotype: Its antigen is undetermined.

The CDR3 length is 13 residues. Trimming took off 1 base at V and 6 bases at J, with 12 bases between the two ends. From germline, CDR1 is DFQATT and CDR2 SNEGSKA (reference sequence). Treatment indicated: roughly ten-day PBMC culture with coronavirus spike peptide pools or control peptides (ViraFEST assay). The collection of CD4+ T cells from the unexposed donor took place before the COVID-19 pandemic (2011-2018). Upon completion of 9 to 10 days of culture, CD4+ T cells were isolated via negative selection. Both SARS-CoV-2 S/N and four cold-coronavirus spikes were used, cells permitting, to probe CD4+ T cells of unexposed donors. CD4+ T cells that had been cultured provided DNA sequenced with the Oncomine TCR Beta short-read assay. TCRdb reprocessed the PCR reads via MiXCR and lists one record per CDR3 protein. The repertoire includes some 7,200 distinct CDR3 sequences, 43% of them detected once, and less than 30% sits in the top ten.

This TCR was sampled from a human donor in good health. The rearrangement joins TRBV20-1 to TRBJ2-5; D ambiguous. Material: CD4+ T cells from blood, cultured in vitro. CDR3 sequence: CSARASGSQTQYF. The CDR3 DNA reads as TGCAGTGCTAGAGCCTCGGGCTCGCAGACCCAGTACTTC.